This is a list of T cell receptor beta chains from one sample in a study of control samples from healthy donors and cancer patients. Clones were sequenced by immunoSEQ multiplex PCR, and TCRdb holds only the in-frame ones, with some missing. The sample has about 100,000 clones; roughly nine tenths are singletons. Sequences were obtained from blood. Receptors were obtained from a woman aged 50 to 60 in good health. Each CDR3 is given with its conserved first and last residue. The D gene is left open where the match is weak. Only part of the rows carry a size: once, few, many, or a class if the clone is expanded.

TRBJ1-5 | NA | NA | TRBV5-8 | TGTGCCAGCAACCCCGCTGGGTTAAATCAGCCCCAGCATTTT | CASNPAGLNQPQHF
TRBJ1-3 | NA | NA | TRBV19 | TGTGCCAGTATCACCCTCTCTGGAAACACCATATATTTT | CASITLSGNTIYF
TRBJ2-2 | NA | NA | TRBV27 | TGTGCCAGCGGGGACTCCGGGGAGCTGTTTTTT | CASGDSGELFF
TRBJ1-2 | TRBD1 | NA | TRBV6-2/TRBV6-3 | TGTGCCAGCAGTTACGCCGGACAGGGGTCGATATATGGCTACACCTTC | CASSYAGQGSIYGYTF
TRBJ1-5 | NA | NA | TRBV13 | TGTGCCAGCAGCTTTGGTACAGGGTATCAGCCCCAGCATTTT | CASSFGTGYQPQHF
TRBJ1-6 | NA | NA | TRBV6-4 | TGTGCCAGCAGTCAACAGTATAATTCATCCCTCCACTTT | CASSQQYNSSLHF
TRBJ1-2 | NA | NA | TRBV7-2 | TGTGCCAGCAGTCCAGGGGCTAACTATGGCTACACCTTC | CASSPGANYGYTF
TRBJ1-3 | TRBD1 | once | TRBV5-1 | TGCGCCAGCAGCCCGGACAGGGGAGGAAACACCATATATTTT | CASSPDRGGNTIYF
TRBJ1-6 | NA | NA | TRBV5-6 | TGTGCCAGCAGCCCGGAGGGGACGTCTTCACCCCTCCACTTT | CASSPEGTSSPLHF
TRBJ2-3 | TRBD2 | once | TRBV18 | TGTGCCAGCTCACCAAAGACTAGCGGGTACACAGATACGCAGTATTTT | CASSPKTSGYTDTQYF
TRBJ1-2 | NA | few | TRBV4-1 | TGCGCCAGCAGCCAAGGGCAGGGCTATGGCTACACCTTC | CASSQGQGYGYTF
TRBJ2-3 | TRBD2 | few | TRBV7-3 | TGTGCCAGCAGCCGAAATCCGACTAGCGCCGGCACAGATACGCAGTATTTT | CASSRNPTSAGTDTQYF
TRBJ2-7 | NA | NA | TRBV5-4 | TGTGCCAGCAGCAAACTGGGGGACTTCCCCACACCTCGGGAGCAGTACTTC | CASSKLGDFPTPREQYF
TRBJ2-1 | NA | NA | TRBV7-2 | TGTGCCAGCAGCTTAGCCAGAGGACTCTCCAATGAGCAGTTCTTC | CASSLARGLSNEQFF
TRBJ2-2 | NA | NA | TRBV5-1 | TGCGCCAGCAGCTTGGGTCGATTTTTAGGGTCCGGGGAGCTGTTTTTT | CASSLGRFLGSGELFF
TRBJ1-4 | TRBD1 | NA | TRBV10-3 | TGTGCCATCCGACCCGGGACAGGGGCGGGTAATGAAAAACTGTTTTTT | CAIRPGTGAGNEKLFF
TRBJ2-2 | NA | NA | TRBV24-1 | TGTGCCACCAGTCTGACAGAAAACACCGGGGAGCTGTTTTTT | CATSLTENTGELFF
TRBJ1-4 | NA | NA | TRBV14 | TGTGCCAGCAGCCCGTGGCAGGGTTCAAATGAAAAACTGTTTTTT | CASSPWQGSNEKLFF
TRBJ2-1 | NA | NA | TRBV12-3/TRBV12-4 | TGTGCCAGCTCACCGGGGTACTGGAATGAGCAGTTCTTC | CASSPGYWNEQFF
TRBJ1-2 | NA | NA | TRBV6-5 | TGTGCCAGCAGTTACTCGATGGGGGATGGCTACACCTTC | CASSYSMGDGYTF
TRBJ2-1 | TRBD2 | NA | TRBV2 | TGTGCCAGCAGTTTTAAGGGACTACTCTACAATGAGCAGTTCTTC | CASSFKGLLYNEQFF
TRBJ1-1 | NA | NA | TRBV30 | TGTGCCTGGAGTGGGGGGCCCCAGAACACTGAAGCTTTCTTT | CAWSGGPQNTEAFF
TRBJ1-2 | NA | NA | TRBV19 | TGTGCCAGTAGCCATCCCACAGGGAGGGACTATGGCTACACCTTC | CASSHPTGRDYGYTF
TRBJ1-5 | NA | NA | TRBV6-2/TRBV6-3 | TGTGCCAGCAGTTATAGGCCGGGCGGCAATCAGCCCCAGCATTTT | CASSYRPGGNQPQHF
TRBJ2-5 | NA | NA | TRBV19 | TGTGCCAGTAGTATCGTCAGTGGGATAGAGACCCAGTACTTC | CASSIVSGIETQYF
TRBJ1-2 | NA | NA | TRBV19 | TGTGCCAGTATCCGTAAAGTTGGTGAAGGCTACACCTTC | CASIRKVGEGYTF
TRBJ1-3 | NA | NA | TRBV6-5 | TGTGCCAGCAGACTACCCCGCGGGGGCAACACCATATATTTT | CASRLPRGGNTIYF
TRBJ2-6 | NA | NA | TRBV6-2/TRBV6-3 | TGTGCCAGCAGTTACCATGGGACGACATCCAACGTCCTGACTTTC | CASSYHGTTSNVLTF
TRBJ2-4 | NA | NA | TRBV12-3/TRBV12-4 | TGTGCCAGCAGAGGACAGTCTCTGGTTCAGTACTTC | CASRGQSLVQYF
TRBJ1-2 | TRBD1 | NA | TRBV12-3/TRBV12-4 | TGTGCCAGCAGTAGGGGGACAGGGGGAGGCTACACCTTC | CASSRGTGGGYTF
TRBJ1-1 | NA | NA | TRBV14 | TGTGCCAGCAGCCAAGATCTCGGGGGGGCATACACTGAAGCTTTCTTT | CASSQDLGGAYTEAFF
TRBJ1-5 | NA | NA | TRBV5-6 | TGTGCCAGCAGCTTGGTTGGGGGACTAAATCAGCCCCAGCATTTT | CASSLVGGLNQPQHF
TRBJ1-2 | NA | NA | TRBV14 | TGTGCCAGCAGCCCAGACAGGATAGTAGGTGGCTACACCTTC | CASSPDRIVGGYTF
TRBJ1-1 | NA | NA | TRBV7-2 | TGTGCCAGCAGCTTAGGCTGGGGGCAAGGCACTGAAGCTTTCTTT | CASSLGWGQGTEAFF
TRBJ1-6 | NA | NA | TRBV6-5 | TGTGCCAGCAGTTACTCCCGGGGTCCAAATTCACCCCTCCACTTT | CASSYSRGPNSPLHF
TRBJ1-1 | NA | NA | TRBV27 | TGTGCCAGCCACGTATCTGCTCGACGATTAGGGACTTCCTACTTACTGAACACTGAAGCTTTCTTT | CASHVSARRLGTSYLLNTEAFF
TRBJ1-2 | TRBD1 | NA | TRBV7-3 | TGTGCCAGCAGCCCAGGGGGGACAGGGTCGAACTATGGCTACACCTTC | CASSPGGTGSNYGYTF
TRBJ1-2 | NA | NA | TRBV16 | TGTGCCAGCAGCCAATCCCTCCTCGGGGACTATGGCTACACCTTC | CASSQSLLGDYGYTF
TRBJ1-2 | NA | NA | TRBV27 | TGTGCCAGCAGCCAGACATACTACTATGGCTACACCTTC | CASSQTYYYGYTF
TRBJ2-1 | NA | once | TRBV7-2 | TGTGCCAGCAGCCAGAAAAGCTCCTACAATGAGCAGTTCTTC | CASSQKSSYNEQFF
TRBJ1-2 | NA | NA | TRBV18 | TGTGCCAGCTCACCGTTAGGTCCTAACTATGGCTACACCTTC | CASSPLGPNYGYTF
TRBJ2-6 | TRBD1 | NA | TRBV11-2 | TGTGCCAGCAGCTTAGTGGCCCAAGGGGGCTCGTCTGGGGCCAACGTCCTGACTTTC | CASSLVAQGGSSGANVLTF
TRBJ2-2 | TRBD2 | NA | TRBV7-2 | TGTGCCAGCAGCCGCACTAGCGGGAGGGCGCTGTTTTTT | CASSRTSGRALFF
TRBJ1-3 | NA | once | TRBV12-3/TRBV12-4 | TGTGCCAGCAGTTTCTCAGAGGCGTACACCATATATTTT | CASSFSEAYTIYF
TRBJ1-3 | NA | NA | TRBV5-6 | TGTGCCAGCAGCTTGGTTGGGACGTTCGGAAACACCATATATTTT | CASSLVGTFGNTIYF
TRBJ1-6 | NA | NA | TRBV18 | TGTGCCAGCTCACTACAAGGAACCGATTCACCCCTCCACTTT | CASSLQGTDSPLHF
TRBJ2-3 | NA | few | TRBV3-1/TRBV3-2 | TGTGCCAGCAGCCAATCAGATACGCAGTATTTT | CASSQSDTQYF
TRBJ1-3 | NA | NA | TRBV4-1 | TGCGCCAGCAGCCAAGAGGGCAGGGCTGGAAACACCATATATTTT | CASSQEGRAGNTIYF
TRBJ2-6 | NA | NA | TRBV5-1 | TGCGCCAGCAGCTCAGGGAGCTCTGGGGCCAACGTCCTGACTTTC | CASSSGSSGANVLTF